The 22 T cell receptor beta chains presented below share a single source sample, sequenced in a study of beta chain features in type 1 diabetes. What these receptors recognize is not known. What was sequenced were expressed TCRB transcripts, since all of the isolated RNA had been reverse transcribed. Using immunoSEQ multiplex PCR, the repertoire was profiled, and TCRdb retains in-frame clones only, with some absent. The table has approximately 160,000 clones, about a tenth seen once; the top ten hold more than 0.4%. General study points: Moderately but significantly shorter TCRB CDR3s were found in Type 1 diabetes patients in all four CD4+ subsets.

Sequenced: central memory CD4+ T cells from blood. The origin of the receptors is a man aged 25-45 years with type 1 diabetes.

The gene calls are TRBV28 and TRBJ2-1; 9 bases agree with TRBD1. Germline V gene sequence: CDR1 MDHEN, CDR2 SYDVKM. V was clipped by 5 bases and J by 2 bases; unmatched bases: 4. The CDR3 has 15 residues. The CDR3 reads CASSTGTGPYNEQFF. DNA for the CDR3: TGTGCCAGCAGTACCGGGACAGGGCCCTACAATGAGCAGTTCTTC.

In this sample, this clone turned up a few times. The chain links TRBV30 to TRBJ2-5, with D possibly being TRBD1 (5 bases). CDR1 GTSNPN and CDR2 SVGIG come from the germline V gene (reference sequence). The V end lost 0 bases, the J end lost 5 bases, and 7 bases lay between the germline ends. The CDR3 consists of 12 residues. Written as DNA, the CDR3 is TGTGCCTGGAGTGTAAGGGGTGAGACCCAGTACTTC. Translation gives CAWSVRGETQYF. The full variable domain, completed using reference TRBV30 and TRBJ2-5, is SQTIHQWPATLVQPVGSPLSLECTVEGTSNPNLYWYRQAAGRGLQLLFYSVGIGQISSEVPQNLSASRPQDRQFILSSKKLLLSDSGFYLCAWSVRGETQYFGPGTRLLVL.

The V call is TRBV5-1, the J call TRBJ2-1; 9 nucleotides align to TRBD2. This CDR3 has 15 residues. CDR1 is SGHRS, CDR2 YFSETQ, per germline. V gave up 0 bases and J gave up 5 bases; unmatched junction bases: 3. The CDR3 loop reads CASSLAPSGDNEQFF. As DNA, the CDR3 is TGCGCCAGCAGCTTGGCCCCTAGCGGGGACAATGAGCAGTTCTTC.

The table lists this clone with a few counts. The chain employs TRBV5-1 and TRBJ2-7; D is perhaps TRBD1 (5 bases). There are 15 residues in the CDR3. Between the trimmed V and J ends, which lost 7 bases and 0 bases, there was a span of 17 bases. Germline V gene data show CDR1 as SGHRS and CDR2 as YFSETQ. CDR3 DNA sequence: TGCGCCAGCCGCTACGACAGCGCTAGCTCCTACGAGCAGTACTTC. Translated: CASRYDSASSYEQYF.

Ten or more counts support this clone. The chain combines TRBV29-1 with TRBJ2-7; D is possibly TRBD2 (6 bases). CDR1 is SQVTM and CDR2 is ANQGSEA in the germline V gene. The V end lost 3 bases, the J end lost 7 bases, and 19 bases lay between the germline ends. The CDR3 is 14 amino acids. The CDR3 sequence: CSVEDPGLRSEQYF. In DNA form, the CDR3 reads TGCAGCGTTGAGGACCCGGGACTCCGGTCGGAGCAGTACTTC.

The J gene is TRBJ1-4, the V gene TRBV7-9, with TRBD1 matching 10 bases. The J segment lost 7 bases and the V segment lost 2 bases, leaving 4 bases of the junction unmatched. The CDR3 consists of 15 residues. The germline CDR1 and CDR2 sequences are SEHNR and FQNEAQ (reference sequence). The CDR3 DNA reads TGTGCCAGCAGCTTAACGACAGGGGGCGGTGAAAAACTGTTTTTT. This encodes CASSLTTGGGEKLFF.

The V gene is TRBV6-6, the J gene TRBJ1-1; weak D call: TRBD1 (6 bases). The CDR3 is made up of 14 amino acids. Germline V CDR1 and CDR2: MNHNY, SVGAGI (reference sequence). Trimming took off 4 bases at V and 1 base at J, with 10 bases between the two ends. The CDR3 coding sequence is TGTGCCAGCAGTTTGGACAGTCGGAACACTGAAGCTTTCTTT. This gives the protein CASSLDSRNTEAFF.

V gene TRBV4-3 combines with J gene TRBJ2-3, with D possibly being TRBD2 (5 bases). The CDR3 is 18 amino acids. Germline V gives CDR1 LGHNA, CDR2 YSLEER. V dropped 0 bases and J dropped 2 bases, with 18 bases sitting between them. The DNA for the CDR3 is TGCGCCAGCAGCCAAGAAAGGGCTCAGCGGACCCTCACAGATACGCAGTATTTT. This codes for CASSQERAQRTLTDTQYF.

There are a few counts of this clone. V is TRBV2 and J is TRBJ2-3; 10 bases are a match to TRBD1. Germline lookup yields CDR1 SNHLY and CDR2 FYNNEI. CDR3 size: 16 residues. Trimming removed 4 bases from V and 1 base from J; junction bases left unmatched: 5. CDR3: CASSVGQGGRTDTQYF. The CDR3 coding sequence is TGTGCCAGCAGTGTTGGACAGGGGGGTCGCACAGATACGCAGTATTTT.

This chain links TRBV6-5 with TRBJ2-7; D remains unclear. Germline CDR1 is MNHEY and CDR2 is SVGAGI. This CDR3 has 14 amino acids. V lost 5 bases to trimming and J lost 3 bases, with 14 bases between them. CDR3 DNA sequence: TGTGCCAGCAGTCGACTGAGCGTATACTACGAGCAGTACTTC. Amino acids: CASSRLSVYYEQYF.

The chain is built from TRBV5-1 and TRBJ2-6, with D tentatively TRBD2 (5 bases). CDR1 is SGHRS and CDR2 is YFSETQ in the germline V gene. This CDR3 region has 15 residues. Trimming left V 0 bases short and J 4 bases short, with 8 bases between. The CDR3 sequence is CASSLALAGANVLTF. Here the CDR3 DNA reads TGCGCCAGCAGCTTGGCTCTAGCAGGGGCCAACGTCCTGACTTTC.

The rearrangement joins TRBV7-2 to TRBJ2-2; 8 bases fit TRBD2. CDR3 length: 14 residues. Germline assignment: CDR1 SGHTA and CDR2 FQGNSA. J gave up 8 bases and V 6 bases, and 8 bases lay outside the gene matches. The CDR3 DNA reads as TGTGCCAGCAGTCCTCTGGTAGCGGGAGGGGAGCTGTTTTTT. This encodes CASSPLVAGGELFF.

The rearrangement uses TRBV5-4 and TRBJ2-5; 9 nucleotides agree with TRBD2. The germline gives CDR1 SGHNT, CDR2 YYREEE (reference sequence). The CDR3 has 15 residues. V shed 3 bases and J 3 bases; nucleotides not matched to a gene: 6. The CDR3 loop is CASSSPTSGKETQYF. In DNA, the CDR3 is TGTGCCAGCAGCTCGCCGACTAGCGGCAAAGAGACCCAGTACTTC.

On this clone itself: This sample also contains other DNA sequences that code for the same CDR3. The J gene is TRBJ1-5, the V gene TRBV2; a possible D gene is TRBD1 (6 bases). V was trimmed by 6 bases and J by 3 bases, leaving 12 bases between them. The CDR3 has 14 residues. Looked up from germline, CDR1 is SNHLY and CDR2 is FYNNEI. The CDR3 region has the DNA TGTGCCAGCAGCGCACAGGGTACCAATCAGCCCCAGCATTTT. Protein product: CASSAQGTNQPQHF.

The sample holds a few counts of this clone. CDR3: CASSGQGEYGYTF. Written as DNA, the CDR3 is TGTGCCAGCAGCGGACAGGGCGAATATGGCTACACCTTC. The rearrangement uses TRBV6-6 and TRBJ1-2, with 8 bases fitting TRBD1. Germline-derived CDR1 and CDR2 are MNHNY and SVGAGI (reference sequence). The ends lost 6 bases at V and 5 bases at J; junction bases unmatched: 5. This CDR3 contains 13 residues.

V usage is TRBV6-6 and J usage is TRBJ2-1; 9 bases are shared with TRBD2. This CDR3 contains 15 residues. With 3 bases clipped from V and 4 bases from J, the junction kept 4 bases outside the gene matches. Per germline, CDR1 MNHNY and CDR2 SVGAGI (reference sequence). CDR3 region: CASSYPSGNYNEQFF. In nucleotides, the CDR3 is TGTGCCAGCAGTTATCCTAGCGGGAATTACAATGAGCAGTTCTTC.

This clone was picked up a small number of times. The V call is TRBV27, the J call TRBJ2-1; 7 bases fit TRBD2. Unmatched junction bases numbered 12, after V lost 4 bases and J lost 9 bases. The CDR3 covers 15 residues. CDR1 is MNHEY, CDR2 SMNVEV, per germline (reference sequence). CDR3 amino acids: CASSSLASPGGEQFF. Written as DNA, the CDR3 is TGTGCCAGCAGTTCACTAGCAAGTCCGGGAGGTGAGCAGTTCTTC.

The chain carries TRBV5-1 and TRBJ2-3; tentatively, D is TRBD1 (6 bases). CDR1 and CDR2 (germline): SGHRS, YFSETQ. CDR3 size: 16 residues. V lost 4 bases and J lost 0, with 15 bases in between. The CDR3 protein is CASSTGQSASTDTQYF. In DNA form, the CDR3 reads TGCGCCAGCAGCACCGGACAGTCCGCTAGCACAGATACGCAGTATTTT.

In its sample, this clone was seen a few times. This rearrangement joins TRBV28 to TRBJ2-3, with 10 positions matching TRBD2. CDR3 length equals 18 residues. Per the germline V gene, CDR1 is MDHEN and CDR2 is SYDVKM. V gave up 5 bases and J gave up 1 base; unmatched junction bases: 12. The CDR3 DNA is TGTGCCAGCAGTCCCTACCCCTCCGGGACTAGCGGCACAGATACGCAGTATTTT. It yields the protein CASSPYPSGTSGTDTQYF.

The sample holds a few counts of this clone. V gene TRBV15 combines with J gene TRBJ2-7; 10 nucleotides align to TRBD2. The CDR3 is made up of 16 amino acids. Trimming at V came to 3 bases and at J to 6 bases, leaving 11 bases not matched to a gene. CDR1 LNHNV and CDR2 YYDKDF come from the germline V gene (reference sequence). CDR3 protein: CATSRGLTSGSGEQYF. The DNA for the CDR3 is TGTGCCACCAGCAGGGGACTGACTAGCGGGTCGGGCGAGCAGTACTTC.

The genes are TRBV27 and TRBJ1-5; D gene ambiguous. V was cut by 3 bases and J by 6 bases, with 9 bases left in between. Germline V lookup: CDR1 MNHEY, CDR2 SMNVEV (reference sequence). The CDR3 is 13 residues long. DNA for the CDR3: TGTGCCAGCAGTTTTCGGAGACTTCAGCCCCAGCATTTT. This encodes CASSFRRLQPQHF.

This chain uses TRBV7-8 with TRBJ2-4; TRBD2 agrees at 9 bases. This CDR3 is built from 16 residues. V lost 1 base, J lost 5 bases, and 6 bases stayed unmatched. Germline values: CDR1 SGHVS, CDR2 FQNEAQ. CDR3 nucleotides: TGTGCCAGCAGCTTAGGTAGCGGGAGTAACCAAAACATTCAGTACTTC. Translating gives CASSLGSGSNQNIQYF.